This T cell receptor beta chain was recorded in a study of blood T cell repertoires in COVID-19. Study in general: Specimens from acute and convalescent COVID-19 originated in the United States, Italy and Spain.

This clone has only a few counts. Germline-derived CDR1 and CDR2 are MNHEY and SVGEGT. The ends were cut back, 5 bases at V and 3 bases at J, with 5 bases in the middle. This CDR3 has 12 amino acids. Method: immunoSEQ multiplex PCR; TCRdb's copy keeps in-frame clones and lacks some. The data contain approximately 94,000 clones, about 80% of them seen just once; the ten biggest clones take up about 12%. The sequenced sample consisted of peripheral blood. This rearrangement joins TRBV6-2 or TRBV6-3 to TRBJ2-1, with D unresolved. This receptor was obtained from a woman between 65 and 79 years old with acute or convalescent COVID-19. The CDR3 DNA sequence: TGTGCCAGCAGTCCGTACTACAATGAGCAGTTCTTC. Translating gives CASSPYYNEQFF.